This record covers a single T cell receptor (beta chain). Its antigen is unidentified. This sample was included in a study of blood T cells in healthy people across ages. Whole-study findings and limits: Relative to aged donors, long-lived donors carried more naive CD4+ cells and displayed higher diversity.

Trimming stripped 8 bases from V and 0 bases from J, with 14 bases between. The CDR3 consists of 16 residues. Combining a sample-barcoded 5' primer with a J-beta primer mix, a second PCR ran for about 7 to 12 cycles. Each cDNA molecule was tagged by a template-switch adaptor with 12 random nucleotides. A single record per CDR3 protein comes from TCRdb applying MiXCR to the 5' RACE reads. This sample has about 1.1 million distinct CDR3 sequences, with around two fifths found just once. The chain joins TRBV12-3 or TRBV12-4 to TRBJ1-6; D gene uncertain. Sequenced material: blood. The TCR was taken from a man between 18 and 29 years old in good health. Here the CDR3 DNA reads TGTGCCAGCGGCCCCGGCTCCAGCTCCTATAATTCACCCCTCCACTTT. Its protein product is CASGPGSSSYNSPLHF.